The rows below give T cell receptor beta chains drawn from one sample of a study of CD8+CD57+ T cells in acquired aplastic anemia. MiXCR, run by TCRdb on the reads, gives a single entry per CDR3 protein. The sample has roughly 500,000 distinct CDR3 sequences; around a third are singletons. The source material was sorted CD4+, CD8+, or CD8+CD57+ T cells (not recorded which) from PBMCs. The origin of the receptors is a human donor with aplastic anemia. The CDR3 runs from the conserved cysteine through the conserved F or W. Fields, in order: J gene, D gene, clone size, V gene, CDR3 DNA, CDR3 protein. A D gene is named only where the DNA matches it firmly. The size of a clone is reported for some rows only, either as once, few or many, or as a class for expanded clones.

TRBJ2-3 NA few TRBV11-2 TGTGCCAGCAGCTTAGGGTCTAGCCCCGGGTTGGATACGCAGTATTTT CASSLGSSPGLDTQYF
TRBJ1-5 NA many TRBV20-1 TGCAGTGCTAGATGGAGGTCGAATCAGCCCCAGCATTTT CSARWRSNQPQHF
TRBJ1-3 NA many TRBV10-3 TGTGCCATCAGAGGGACATCGAGCTCTGGAAACACCATATATTTT CAIRGTSSSGNTIYF
TRBJ2-1 NA NA TRBV20-1 TGCAGTGCTAGTCACCAGGGTTATGGAGGAAATGAGCAGTTCTTC CSASHQGYGGNEQFF
TRBJ1-4 NA NA TRBV19 TGTGCCAGTAAGCCCCCCTCGACTAATGAAAAACTGTTTTTT CASKPPSTNEKLFF
TRBJ1-2 NA many TRBV11-2 TGTGCCAGCAGCTTAGACCGGGGCATCTATGGCTACACCTTC CASSLDRGIYGYTF
TRBJ2-3 NA NA TRBV3-1 TGTGCCAGCAGACCTCAGGGTCCAGAAGATACGCAGTATTTT CASRPQGPEDTQYF
TRBJ1-6 TRBD1 NA TRBV15 TGTGCCACCAGCAGTGGACAGGAGACTGGGTCCCTCCACTTT CATSSGQETGSLHF
TRBJ2-3 NA NA TRBV3-1 TGTGCCAGCAACCCAGGCGGGGCTTCGGATACGCAGTATTTT CASNPGGASDTQYF
TRBJ2-2 NA NA TRBV2 TGTGCCACCAACAGCAGGGACACCGGGGAGCTGTTTTTT CATNSRDTGELFF
TRBJ2-7 NA NA TRBV6-5 TGTGCCAGCAGTTATTCCTCGGGGTTGGGGGGTCCCAGGGAGCAGTACTTC CASSYSSGLGGPREQYF
TRBJ1-5 TRBD1 many TRBV2 TGTGCCAGCAGTGAAGGAACAGGGGGCGATCAGCCCCAGCATTTT CASSEGTGGDQPQHF
TRBJ1-2 TRBD1 NA TRBV20-1 TGCAGTGCTAGGGACAGGTTAGGCGCCTATGGCTACGCCTTC CSARDRLGAYGYAF
TRBJ1-2 TRBD1 NA TRBV19 TGTGCCAGCCCCACGACAGGGGGCCATGGCTACACCTTC CASPTTGGHGYTF
TRBJ2-1 NA NA TRBV28 TGTGCCAGCCATATAGGCGGGGTTGTTAATGAGCAGTTCTTC CASHIGGVVNEQFF
TRBJ1-5 NA NA TRBV7-3 TGTGCCAGCAGCCAAGACAGAGCTCAGCCCCAGCATTTT CASSQDRAQPQHF
TRBJ2-5 NA many TRBV15 TGTGCCACCAGCAGGGATAGGACAGAAGAGACCCAGTACTTC CATSRDRTEETQYF
TRBJ2-7 TRBD2 NA TRBV18 TGTGCCAGCTCACCAAGGACTAGCGGGGGAATCGCATCCTACGAGCAGTACTTC CASSPRTSGGIASYEQYF
TRBJ1-1 NA NA TRBV2 TGTGCCAGCAGTGCAGGGCGAGTGAACACTGAAGCTTTCTTT CASSAGRVNTEAFF
TRBJ2-7 NA NA TRBV12-3/TRBV12-4 TGTGCCAGCAGTTGGGATCCAGGGAACGAGCAGTACTTC CASSWDPGNEQYF
TRBJ1-6 TRBD1 many TRBV20-1 TGCAGTGCTAGACAGAGGGACAGGGGGCGGAATTCACCCCTCCACTTT CSARQRDRGRNSPLHF
TRBJ2-6 NA many TRBV20-1 TGCAGTGCACCCTTATCCGACGTCCTGACTTTC CSAPLSDVLTF